Described below is a single TCR beta chain sequence and its context. Its cognate antigen has yet to be identified. Base quality data are lacking; no much larger clone is found one base away. These data are taken from a study of control samples from healthy donors and cancer patients (dated by TCRdb to about 2020). Library construction relied on the immunoSEQ multiplex PCR assay. TCRdb limited this immuneACCESS table to in-frame rearrangements with V and J called. A share of clones is missing; checked studies link under half to unresolved V genes, and the rest is unexplained. The sample table records nearly 40,000 clones; about 93% of these occur just once. Roughly 3.5% of the sample is in the top ten clones. The CDR3 runs 15 residues from the cysteine to the phenylalanine. The kept DNA is CDR3 alone, 45 bases in frame from the first base. CDR1 and CDR2 are read off the germline V gene as SGHTA and FQGNSA. Unmatched junction bases come to 1, with V trimmed by 1 base and J by 1 base.

Material: blood. This TCR was sampled from a woman aged 45-65 years in good health. The sequence links TRBV7-2 to TRBJ2-3, and 8 junction bases match TRBD2. The nucleotide sequence reads TGTGCCAGCAGCTTAGTTAGCGGGGGCACAGATACGCAGTATTTT. It codes for CASSLVSGGTDTQYF.